This entry describes one T cell receptor (beta chain). Its antigen is not identified. V dropped 4 bases and J dropped 8; count of bases not matched to a gene: 9. Per the germline V gene, CDR1 is SGHAT and CDR2 is FQNNGV. The CDR3 is made up of 14 amino acids. With 60 Vbeta and 13 Jbeta primers, the PCR was carried out. Profiling relied on immunoSEQ multiplex PCR, and the TCRdb table lists in-frame clones only, not all of them. Among under 100,000 clones, 81% were seen once, and the ten largest hold 4.2%. This record belongs to a study of cytomegalovirus exposure and HLA in healthy donors. Findings and caveats of the study: Productive rates of about 90% or about 30% were seen for most TCR beta V segments in an earlier analysis.

This chain uses TRBV11-2 with TRBJ1-2; 8 positions match TRBD1. This clonotype originated in an older woman in good health and CMV-seropositive. The source material was PBMCs. In DNA form, the CDR3 reads TGTGCCAGCAGCTCGAGTCCGACAGGGGTAGGCTACACCTTC. This sequence encodes CASSSSPTGVGYTF. The full variable domain, its missing parts supplied by reference TRBV11-2 and TRBJ1-2, is EAGVAQSPRYKIIEKRQSVAFWCNPISGHATLYWYQQILGQGPKLLIQFQNNGVVDDSQLPKDRFSAERLKGVDSTLKIQPAKLEDSAVYLCASSSSPTGVGYTFGSGTRLTVV.